The present T cell receptor (beta chain) was sequenced within a study of identical twins. Trimming stripped 5 bases from V and 5 bases from J, with 18 bases between. The CDR3 extends over 15 amino acids. Germline V gene sequence: CDR1 SGHTA, CDR2 FQGNSA. This clonotype was recorded a few times. Its target is not known. Points from the study as a whole: Out-of-frame alpha sequences common to twins were enriched for low generation probability. A partial confounding effect on zero-insertion analyses could come from invariant MAIT and iNKT cells.

Template switching added a universal primer binding site, and final cDNA carried unique molecular identifiers. TCRdb re-analysed the 5' RACE reads in MiXCR, keeping a single row per CDR3 protein. This table holds some 100,000 distinct CDR3 sequences, about 6.1% found once. Sequences were obtained from memory T cells sorted from blood. The clonotype originates from a woman aged 45-59 years in good health. The chain joins TRBV7-2 to TRBJ1-2, with D hard to call. In nucleotides, the CDR3 is TGTGCCAGCAGCCCCGGGAGTGCCCTCCCTTATGGCTACACCTTC. This gives the protein CASSPGSALPYGYTF.